This T cell receptor beta chain was sequenced during a study of shared clonotypes between healthy human individuals. The protocol was immunoSEQ multiplex PCR, while the TCRdb copy is restricted to in-frame clones and leaves out a portion. The data show some 2,100,000 clones, approximately 94% seen once. To note about this clone: The same CDR3 can be traced to other DNA sequences in this sample.

The CDR3 is 13 residues long. Between the trimmed V and J ends, which lost 5 bases and 0 bases, there was a span of 7 bases. Germline CDR1 reads SGHRS; CDR2 reads YFSETQ. V usage is TRBV5-1 and J usage is TRBJ2-3, with TRBD1 as a possible D gene (6 bases). This clonotype was obtained from a man aged 18 to 30 in good health. Input material: naive CD4+ T cells sorted from blood. Subset specified: CD45RA+ positively selected. CDR3 nucleotide sequence: TGCGCCAGCAGTACAGGGAGCACAGATACGCAGTATTTT. Translated, it gives CASSTGSTDTQYF.